These 30 T cell receptor beta chains were sequenced from one sample in a study of vaccination effects on CD4 cells after COVID-19. Pools of viral peptides were used by the ViraFEST assay to expand antigen-specific CD4+ T cells ahead of sequencing. Subsequent to roughly 9 days of culture, CD4+ T cells were isolated. The person had a PCR-confirmed SARS-CoV-2 infection during March to December 2020. Their antigen targets remain unknown. This table comes from immunoSEQ multiplex PCR, and its TCRdb copy is limited to in-frame clones, with some not included. The sample records about 70,000 clones, 73% being singletons. This specimen consisted of CD4+ T cells from PBMCs cultured with HIV peptides, obtained before COVID-19 vaccination. Described subset: HIV-1 Nef peptide pool negative control/reference culture. These receptors all stem from a human donor who had a prior SARS-CoV-2 infection.

The CDR3 sequence is CASSLEGSNSYEQYF. The CDR3, as DNA: TGCGCCAGCAGCCTGGAGGGCTCCAACTCCTACGAGCAGTACTTC. The rearrangement uses TRBV4-1 and TRBJ2-7; TRBD2 might be the D (6 bases). V shed 4 bases and J shed 0 bases, with 13 bases lying between them. This CDR3 has 15 residues. Per the germline V gene, CDR1 is MGHRA and CDR2 is YSYEKL.

V usage is TRBV6-4 and J usage is TRBJ2-2; D not certain. Germline loops: CDR1 MRHNA, CDR2 SNTAGT. The CDR3 totals 13 residues. Trimming removed 5 bases from V and 4 bases from J, with 8 bases in between. CDR3 protein: CASSFVGTGELFF. In DNA, the CDR3 is TGTGCCAGCAGTTTTGTTGGCACCGGGGAGCTGTTTTTT.

This chain joins TRBV4-2 and TRBJ1-4; 8 nucleotides align to TRBD1. This CDR3 contains 17 residues. Losses at the gene ends were 0 bases for V and 5 bases for J; bases not matched to a gene: 8. CDR1 and CDR2 from the germline V gene are LGHNA and YNFKEQ. The DNA of the CDR3 is TGTGCCAGCAGCCAAGAACCAAACAGGGGGGGGAATGAAAAACTGTTTTTT. It is translated as CASSQEPNRGGNEKLFF.

This clone was counted a few times. The gene calls are TRBV3-1 (or the pseudogene TRBV3-2) and TRBJ1-2; 8 bases fit TRBD1. The ends lost 3 bases at V and 4 bases at J; junction bases unmatched: 7. This CDR3 contains 15 residues. Germline V gene sequence: CDR1 LGHDT, CDR2 YNNKEL (reference sequence). The CDR3 protein is CASSHSAGGVYGYTF. The CDR3 DNA follows: TGTGCCAGCAGCCATAGTGCAGGGGGCGTCTATGGCTACACCTTC.

The rearrangement links TRBV5-1 to TRBJ2-1; D gene unclear. The CDR3 is made up of 14 amino acids. Germline V gives CDR1 SGHRS, CDR2 YFSETQ. V lost 0 bases and J 7 bases, leaving 11 bases between the germline ends. The CDR3 here is CASSLVVGLNEQFF. CDR3 DNA sequence: TGCGCCAGCAGCTTGGTAGTGGGGTTGAATGAGCAGTTCTTC.

This chain connects TRBV15 to TRBJ2-3; D possibly corresponds to TRBD1 (5 bases). Trimming shortened V by 0 bases and J by 5 bases, and 6 bases separated the two germline ends. Looked up from germline, CDR1 is LNHNV and CDR2 is YYDKDF (reference sequence). This CDR3 region has 13 residues. The CDR3 region is CATSRDQGDTQYF. The CDR3 bases are TGTGCCACCAGCAGAGATCAGGGAGATACGCAGTATTTT. The entire variable domain, with the rest obtained from reference TRBV15 and TRBJ2-3, is as follows: DAMVIQNPRYQVTQFGKPVTLSCSQTLNHNVMYWYQQKSSQAPKLLFHYYDKDFNNEADTPDNFQSRRPNTSFCFLDIRSPGLGDTAMYLCATSRDQGDTQYFGPGTRLTVL.

In DNA, the CDR3 is TGTGCCAGCAGCCAAGCGGGGGGTCCTCCAGCGCGGTACTTC. As protein: CASSQAGGPPARYF. The chain links TRBV14 to TRBJ2-7, with 7 bases identical to TRBD2. V lost 1 base, J lost 12 bases, and 12 bases stayed unmatched. The CDR3 is 14 amino acids. The V gene's germline CDR1 is SGHDN and CDR2 FVKESK.

The genes are TRBV11-3 and TRBJ2-7; D not certain. Trimming pared 5 bases from V and 5 bases from J, leaving 13 bases between. This CDR3 contains 13 residues. CDR1 and CDR2 (germline): SGHNT, YENEEA. In DNA form, the CDR3 reads TGTGCCAGCAGCCCGGTGGGTGGGAACGAGCAGTACTTC. This encodes CASSPVGGNEQYF. Complete variable domain (other parts from reference TRBV11-3 and TRBJ2-7): EAGVVQSPRYKIIEKKQPVAFWCNPISGHNTLYWYLQNLGQGPELLIRYENEEAVDDSQLPKDRFSAERLKGVDSTLKIQPAELGDSAVYLCASSPVGGNEQYFGPGTRLTVT.

This sequence joins TRBV4-1 and TRBJ1-1; no firm D call. The CDR3 totals 14 residues. In germline, CDR1 is MGHRA, CDR2 YSYEKL. V dropped 0 bases and J dropped 3 bases, with 8 bases sitting between them. CDR3: CASSQDGRHTEAFF. DNA for the CDR3: TGCGCCAGCAGCCAAGATGGCAGGCACACTGAAGCTTTCTTT.

The chain recombines TRBV5-5 with TRBJ2-7, with 9 bases identical to TRBD1. The V gene end was trimmed by 3 bases and the J gene end by 11 bases; junction bases not matched to a gene: 12. This CDR3 comprises 14 residues. Germline CDR1 SGHKS, CDR2 YYEKEE (reference sequence). The CDR3 DNA sequence: TGTGCCAGCAGCTATAGGACAGGGGACAGGGAGGAGTACTTC. It yields the protein CASSYRTGDREEYF.

This chain joins TRBV15 and TRBJ2-5; weak D call: TRBD2 (5 bases). CDR3 length: 13 amino acids. V was trimmed by 1 base and J by 5 bases, leaving 8 bases between them. The germline V gene encodes CDR1 LNHNV and CDR2 YYDKDF (reference sequence). This CDR3 is CATSRAGLETQYF. DNA of the CDR3: TGTGCCACCAGCAGAGCGGGGTTGGAGACCCAGTACTTC.

On this clone itself: Other nucleotide sequences in the sample specify the same CDR3. V gene TRBV29-1 combines with J gene TRBJ1-1; no clear D. V was pared by 4 bases and J by 0 bases, with 9 bases between. The germline CDR1 and CDR2 sequences are SQVTM and ANQGSEA. CDR3 length: 13 residues. CDR3 bases: TGCAGCGTTGTAAGGCAGCTGAACACTGAAGCTTTCTTT. Its protein product is CSVVRQLNTEAFF.

This clone was seen more than once but under ten times. The chain combines TRBV27 with TRBJ2-1, with TRBD2 identical over 9 bases. The J segment lost 5 bases and the V segment lost 6 bases, leaving 5 bases of the junction unmatched. The CDR3 sequence is 14 residues long. The V gene's germline CDR1 is MNHEY and CDR2 SMNVEV (reference sequence). CDR3 sequence: CASRIAGVNNEQFF. CDR3 DNA: TGTGCCAGCAGAATAGCGGGAGTGAACAATGAGCAGTTCTTC.

J is TRBJ2-3 and V is TRBV19; TRBD2 aligns across 10 bases. The trim removed 2 bases at V and 2 bases at J, leaving 4 bases unmatched. The CDR3 sequence is 16 residues long. In germline, CDR1 is LNHDA, CDR2 SQIVND (reference sequence). The CDR3 coding sequence is TGTGCCAGTAGTATAACCCTAGCGGGGGCCACAGATACGCAGTATTTT. Protein: CASSITLAGATDTQYF.

The chain combines TRBV7-9 with TRBJ2-1, with 7 bases matching TRBD1. V shed 10 bases and J 4 bases; nucleotides not matched to a gene: 7. Per germline, CDR1 SEHNR and CDR2 FQNEAQ (reference sequence). This CDR3 has 13 residues. Here the CDR3 reads CATQGDSYNEQFF. DNA of the CDR3: TGTGCCACCCAGGGGGACAGTTACAATGAGCAGTTCTTC.

This clone was recorded a few times. The rearrangement uses TRBV2 and TRBJ2-3, with a tentative D call TRBD2 (6 bases). This CDR3 is 14 amino acids long. V was pared by 5 bases and J by 3 bases, with 12 bases between. Germline CDR1 is SNHLY and CDR2 is FYNNEI. CDR3 amino acids: CASSQLGGTDTQYF. For the CDR3, the DNA is TGTGCCAGCAGTCAATTGGGGGGAACAGATACGCAGTATTTT.

The chain uses TRBV5-5 and TRBJ1-4; no definite D call. Germline CDR1 SGHKS, CDR2 YYEKEE (reference sequence). CDR3 size: 17 residues. Between the trimmed V and J ends, which lost 0 bases and 0 bases, there was a span of 12 bases. In nucleotides, the CDR3 is TGTGCCAGCAGCTTGGTAACAACCCCTGCAACTAATGAAAAACTGTTTTTT. Residues: CASSLVTTPATNEKLFF.

This clone was seen a few times. This chain connects TRBV7-3 to TRBJ2-2; D is ambiguous. V lost 0 bases, J lost 11 bases, and 7 bases lay in between. CDR3 length equals 12 residues. Germline CDR1 SGHTA, CDR2 FQGTGA. CDR3 sequence reads: CASSLTNGELFF. The CDR3 DNA follows: TGTGCCAGCAGCTTAACAAATGGAGAGCTGTTTTTT.

This rearrangement joins TRBV3-1 (or the pseudogene TRBV3-2) to TRBJ2-7; no clear D. CDR3 length: 14 residues. The V end was cut by 3 bases, the J end by 2 bases, with 11 bases between. CDR1 is LGHDT and CDR2 is YNNKEL in the germline V gene (reference sequence). CDR3 in DNA: TGTGCCAGCAGCCAGGGGATAGGTGCCTACGAGCAGTACTTC. Protein sequence: CASSQGIGAYEQYF.

V is TRBV29-1 and J is TRBJ2-3, with 9 nucleotides matching TRBD2. This CDR3 contains 12 residues. CDR1 and CDR2 (germline): SQVTM, ANQGSEA. The V segment lost 5 bases and the J segment 4 bases; nucleotides outside the gene matches: 1. CDR3 sequence reads: CSVRLAADTQYF. The DNA for the CDR3 is TGCAGCGTTAGACTAGCGGCAGATACGCAGTATTTT.

The V call is TRBV7-9, the J call TRBJ2-5, with 8 bases identical to TRBD2. The CDR3 has 15 amino acids. Germline V CDR1 and CDR2: SEHNR, FQNEAQ (reference sequence). After removal of 5 bases from V and 2 bases from J, the junction contained 7 bases not matched to a gene. CDR3 DNA: TGTGCCAGCAGCCCGGGACTAGGACCACAAGAGACCCAGTACTTC. This sequence encodes CASSPGLGPQETQYF.

The chain is built from TRBV7-6 and TRBJ2-6; perhaps TRBD1 as D (6 bases). V lost 2 bases to trimming and J lost 0 bases, with 11 bases between them. There are 17 residues in the CDR3. The germline gives CDR1 SGHVS, CDR2 FNYEAQ. The CDR3 region is CASSLQGPSSGANVLTF. CDR3 bases: TGTGCCAGCAGCTTACAGGGGCCGAGCTCTGGGGCCAACGTCCTGACTTTC.

The V call is TRBV10-3, the J call TRBJ1-2, with TRBD1 matching 8 bases. The CDR3 length is 14 residues. Germline lookup yields CDR1 ENHRY and CDR2 SYGVKD. Trimming cost V 6 bases and J 7 bases; bases outside gene matches: 10. The DNA of the CDR3 is TGTGCCATCAGCCGGACAGGGTATGATGCTGGCTACACCTTC. This codes for CAISRTGYDAGYTF.

The chain uses TRBV2 and TRBJ1-5, with D tentatively TRBD1 (6 bases). CDR1 SNHLY and CDR2 FYNNEI come from the germline V gene. V lost 6 bases and J lost 1, with 13 bases in between. The CDR3 runs 15 residues. The CDR3 bases are TGTGCCAGCAGCAGGACAGCTACGAGCAATCAGCCCCAGCATTTT. Translating it yields CASSRTATSNQPQHF.

V and J are TRBV6-2 or TRBV6-3 and TRBJ1-1; no definite D call. The CDR3 is made up of 17 amino acids. V dropped 6 bases and J dropped 1 base, with 21 bases sitting between them. The germline gives CDR1 MNHEY, CDR2 SVGEGT. The chain's CDR3 is CASSNRVEGLANTEAFF. CDR3 DNA: TGTGCCAGCAGCAATAGAGTAGAGGGTTTGGCGAACACTGAAGCTTTCTTT.

The CDR3 protein is CASSQDLLVWNEQFF. The CDR3 nucleotides are TGCGCCAGCAGCCAAGATCTTTTAGTTTGGAATGAGCAGTTCTTC. This chain connects TRBV4-1 to TRBJ2-1, with no clear D. Germline CDR1 reads MGHRA; CDR2 reads YSYEKL. Trimming took off 0 bases at V and 7 bases at J, with 13 bases between the two ends. The CDR3 totals 15 residues.

The V and J genes are TRBV27 and TRBJ2-5; either TRBD1 or TRBD2 may fit D (7 bases each). The length of the CDR3 is 14 residues. The V gene's germline CDR1 is MNHEY and CDR2 SMNVEV (reference sequence). V lost 6 bases and J lost 5, with 16 bases in between. This chain's CDR3 is CASRSGGAGETQYF. Here the CDR3 DNA reads TGTGCCAGCAGATCAGGGGGGGCTGGGGAGACCCAGTACTTC.

This clone was seen just once. The chain is built from TRBV13 and TRBJ1-4; 12 positions agree with TRBD1. V trimming: 4 bases; J trimming: 8 bases; junction bases outside the gene matches: 11. Germline V lookup: CDR1 PRHDT, CDR2 FYEKMQ (reference sequence). The CDR3 extends over 17 amino acids. In DNA, the CDR3 is TGTGCCAGCAGCTCTGGGACAGGGGGCGCGTTTCAGGAAAAACTGTTTTTT. The encoded protein is CASSSGTGGAFQEKLFF.

The V and J genes are TRBV29-1 and TRBJ2-7, with D possibly being TRBD1 (5 bases). Germline V lookup: CDR1 SQVTM, CDR2 ANQGSEA. The CDR3 is 13 amino acids. Trimming removed 2 bases at V and 4 bases at J, with 12 bases between. The CDR3 DNA is TGCAGCGTTGAATCCAGGGTCGGATACGAGCAGTACTTC. Residues: CSVESRVGYEQYF.

The J gene is TRBJ1-5, the V gene TRBV5-6; no firm D call. From germline, CDR1 is SGHDT and CDR2 YYEEEE. Between the trimmed V and J ends, which lost 0 bases and 7 bases, there was a span of 8 bases. CDR3 size: 13 residues. Here the CDR3 DNA reads TGTGCCAGCAGCTTGGCCGGTGGACAGCCCCAGCATTTT. Amino acid sequence: CASSLAGGQPQHF.